This TCR beta chain was sequenced for a study of blood T cell repertoires in COVID-19. Source study methods: Reference gene primer amplification gave nucleated cell count estimates. This table comes from immunoSEQ multiplex PCR, and its TCRdb copy is limited to in-frame clones, with some not included. That table supplies the V and J calls and clone size; D and trimming were determined from the DNA. Of some 100,000 clones listed, around 87% were seen once; the top ten hold 17%. The TCR sequence derives from a human donor in a cohort sampled during active COVID-19. The source material was peripheral blood.

The CDR3 sequence is CASSPWEGQGLYGYTF. In nucleotides, the CDR3 is TGTGCCAGCAGCCCGTGGGAAGGGCAGGGATTATATGGCTACACCTTC. The V gene is TRBV5-6, the J gene TRBJ1-2; weak D call: TRBD1 (5 bases). Germline assignment: CDR1 SGHDT and CDR2 YYEEEE. The CDR3 is 16 amino acids. The V end lost 4 bases, the J end lost 5 bases, and 21 bases lay between the germline ends.